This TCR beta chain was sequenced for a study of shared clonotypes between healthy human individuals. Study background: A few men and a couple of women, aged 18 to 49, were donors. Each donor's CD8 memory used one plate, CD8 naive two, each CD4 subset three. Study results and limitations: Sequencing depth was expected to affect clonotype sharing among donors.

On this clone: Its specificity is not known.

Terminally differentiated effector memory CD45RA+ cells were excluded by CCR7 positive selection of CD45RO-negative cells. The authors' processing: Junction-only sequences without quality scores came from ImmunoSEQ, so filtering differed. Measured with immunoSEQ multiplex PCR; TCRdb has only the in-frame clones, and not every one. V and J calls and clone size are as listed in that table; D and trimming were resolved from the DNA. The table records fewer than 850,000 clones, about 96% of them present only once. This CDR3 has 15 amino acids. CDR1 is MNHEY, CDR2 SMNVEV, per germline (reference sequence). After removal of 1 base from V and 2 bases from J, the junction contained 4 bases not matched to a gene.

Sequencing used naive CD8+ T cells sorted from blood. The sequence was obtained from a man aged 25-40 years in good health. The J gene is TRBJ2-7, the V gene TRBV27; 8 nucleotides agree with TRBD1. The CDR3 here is CASSLYPQGAYEQYF. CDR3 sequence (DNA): TGTGCCAGCAGTTTATATCCACAGGGGGCCTACGAGCAGTACTTC.